This T cell receptor (beta chain) stems from a study of blood T cells in healthy people across ages. The CDR3 totals 15 residues. CDR1 and CDR2 from the germline V gene are SGHAT and FQDESV (reference sequence). J was trimmed by 8 bases and V by 4 bases; bases with no gene match: 9. Alongside a J-beta primer mix, a sample-barcoded 5' primer served in a second PCR lasting about 7 to 11 cycles. TCRdb independently ran MiXCR on the 5' RACE reads; one entry per CDR3 protein. The table shows around 800,000 distinct CDR3 sequences, with around 25% occurring only once. These sequences were also reported in another study, on T cells of mothers and their children.

J is TRBJ2-2 and V is TRBV11-1, with TRBD2 matching 8 bases. Sample: blood. The receptor was isolated from a boy aged 10-17 years in good health. This chain's CDR3 is CASSSSGGARGELFF. The CDR3 nucleotides read TGTGCCAGCAGCTCCTCGGGGGGGGCTCGGGGGGAGCTGTTTTTT.